This TCR beta chain was obtained from a study of cytomegalovirus exposure and HLA in healthy donors. PCR primers comprised 60 Vbeta and 13 Jbeta primers. Data came from immunoSEQ multiplex PCR; TCRdb stores just in-frame clones and leaves some out. The sample has approximately 140,000 clones, 79% seen once. CDR1 is SGHRS and CDR2 is YFSETQ in the germline V gene. After removal of 7 bases from V and 3 bases from J, the junction contained 11 bases not matched to a gene. The CDR3 consists of 16 residues. This TCR was recovered from a man aged 45-65 years in good health and CMV-seropositive. Sequencing used PBMCs. The genes are TRBV5-1 and TRBJ2-2, with TRBD2 matching over 8 bases. CDR3: CASGLSGRADTGELFF. DNA for the CDR3: TGCGCCAGCGGCCTCTCCGGGAGGGCGGACACCGGGGAGCTGTTTTTT.